The next 24 T cell receptor beta chains were all read from a single sample in a study of blood T cell repertoires in COVID-19. Here immunoSEQ multiplex PCR was the method, and the copy in TCRdb shows in-frame clones only, minus some. The profile covers around 30,000 clones, with around 85% appearing a single time and 5.5% taken by the ten largest. Sequencing was performed on peripheral blood. The receptors were sampled from a woman older than 75 with active or convalescent COVID-19.

The chain combines TRBV7-9 with TRBJ2-2; 8 bases line up with TRBD1. This CDR3 has 16 residues. Trimming at V came to 5 bases and at J to 0 bases, leaving 5 bases not matched to a gene. The germline gives CDR1 SEHNR, CDR2 FQNEAQ (reference sequence). CDR3 in amino acids: CASSPDRATNTGELFF. In DNA form, the CDR3 reads TGTGCCAGCAGCCCGGACAGGGCAACGAACACCGGGGAGCTGTTTTTT.

The rearrangement uses TRBV5-8 and TRBJ2-7, with 10 nucleotides matching TRBD2. Germline-derived CDR1 and CDR2 are SGHTS and YDEGEE. This CDR3 has 16 amino acids. J lost 2 bases, V lost 2 bases, and 7 bases had no gene match. The CDR3 is CASSLPTSGTPYEQYF. DNA of the CDR3: TGTGCCAGCAGCTTACCAACTAGCGGGACACCCTACGAGCAGTACTTC.

V is TRBV5-1 and J is TRBJ2-1; 9 bases align to TRBD2. V dropped 0 bases and J dropped 10; count of bases not matched to a gene: 14. Germline V gene sequence: CDR1 SGHRS, CDR2 YFSETQ. The CDR3 has 17 amino acids. CDR3 in amino acids: CASSLVEMGLALREQFF. The CDR3 DNA follows: TGCGCCAGCAGCTTGGTGGAGATGGGACTAGCCCTAAGGGAGCAGTTCTTC. Drawing the rest from reference TRBV5-1 and TRBJ2-1, the complete variable domain is KAGVTQTPRYLIKTRGQQVTLSCSPISGHRSVSWYQQTPGQGLQFLFEYFSETQRNKGNFPGRFSGRQFSNSRSEMNVSTLELGDSALYLCASSLVEMGLALREQFFGPGTRLTVL.

The chain carries TRBV5-4 and TRBJ1-3; no clear D. Germline assignment: CDR1 SGHNT and CDR2 YYREEE (reference sequence). Trimming stripped 5 bases from V and 4 bases from J, with 13 bases between. The CDR3 has 14 residues. The chain's CDR3 is CASSREVSGNTIYF. Written as DNA, the CDR3 is TGTGCCAGCAGTCGTGAGGTATCCGGAAACACCATATATTTT.

A single count supports this clone. The V call is TRBV29-1, the J call TRBJ1-4; D gene unclear. CDR1 and CDR2 from the germline V gene are SQVTM and ANQGSEA. The CDR3 consists of 12 residues. V lost 4 bases and J 4 bases, leaving 7 bases between the germline ends. For the CDR3, the DNA is TGCAGCGTTGTCGAGGATAATGAAAAACTGTTTTTT. As protein: CSVVEDNEKLFF.

This clone was counted once. The gene calls are TRBV27 and TRBJ1-1; 12 positions match TRBD1. CDR3 length: 16 amino acids. Germline trimming cut 4 bases from V and 4 bases from J; bases unmatched to any gene: 7. CDR1 is MNHEY and CDR2 is SMNVEV in the germline V gene (reference sequence). The CDR3 spells CASSSGTGGWSTEAFF. CDR3 DNA sequence: TGTGCCAGCAGTTCCGGGACAGGGGGCTGGAGCACTGAAGCTTTCTTT.

As DNA, the CDR3 is TGCGCCAGCAGCCAAGTTCAGTTCACAGATACGCAGTATTTT. Protein: CASSQVQFTDTQYF. This chain links TRBV4-1 with TRBJ2-3, with D uncertain. CDR1 and CDR2 from the germline V gene are MGHRA and YSYEKL. V shed 1 base and J shed 2 bases, with 7 bases lying between them. The CDR3 consists of 14 residues.

This rearrangement joins TRBV28 to TRBJ1-6; 10 nucleotides match TRBD1. CDR1 and CDR2 from the germline V gene are MDHEN and SYDVKM. This CDR3 region has 18 residues. V gave up 1 base and J gave up 10 bases; unmatched junction bases: 13. The CDR3 DNA sequence: TGTGCCAGCAGTTTATTTGGTGGGGGACAGGGGAAGAGGTCACCCCTCCACTTT. Encoded protein: CASSLFGGGQGKRSPLHF.

This clone appeared a single time. This chain joins TRBV19 and TRBJ1-6; 8 positions agree with TRBD1. The CDR3 length is 16 residues. Germline V gene sequence: CDR1 LNHDA, CDR2 SQIVND (reference sequence). J lost 8 bases, V lost 6 bases, and 12 bases had no gene match. In DNA form, the CDR3 reads TGTGCCAGTAGCACTCGGAGGACAGGGACGGATTCACCCCTCCACTTT. Residues: CASSTRRTGTDSPLHF.

V is TRBV7-9 and J is TRBJ2-1; possibly TRBD2 for D (5 bases). V gave up 3 bases and J gave up 5 bases, with 11 bases separating them. In germline, CDR1 is SEHNR, CDR2 FQNEAQ (reference sequence). The CDR3 length is 14 residues. The CDR3 nucleotides are TGTGCCAGCAGCTTTACCAACGGGGACAATGAGCAGTTCTTC. It codes for CASSFTNGDNEQFF.

The chain recombines TRBV7-8 with TRBJ2-7; D remains unclear. Germline V CDR1 and CDR2: SGHVS, FQNEAQ. V shed 2 bases and J shed 7 bases, with 12 bases lying between them. This CDR3 is built from 13 residues. CDR3 in DNA: TGTGCCAGCAGCTTAAATCTTTTTCGGGAGCAGTACTTC. It codes for CASSLNLFREQYF.

The V gene is TRBV4-3, the J gene TRBJ1-1; D unresolved. CDR1 LGHNA and CDR2 YSLEER come from the germline V gene. CDR3 length: 13 amino acids. V lost 0 bases and J lost 3, with 5 bases in between. The DNA of the CDR3 is TGCGCCAGCAGCCAAGATCGGGACACTGAAGCTTTCTTT. Protein sequence: CASSQDRDTEAFF.

J is TRBJ2-5 and V is TRBV6-2 or TRBV6-3; D ambiguous. Germline-derived CDR1 and CDR2 are MNHEY and SVGEGT. The germline V and J ends were trimmed by 3 bases and 5 bases, with 4 bases remaining between them. CDR3 length: 11 amino acids. The CDR3 DNA reads as TGTGCCAGCAGTTATTCGGAGACCCAGTACTTC. Translated, it gives CASSYSETQYF.

The CDR3 is CASRSTGGGEKLFF. The DNA of the CDR3 is TGTGCCAGCAGATCCACAGGGGGCGGTGAAAAACTGTTTTTT. The gene calls are TRBV28 and TRBJ1-4, with 9 bases matching TRBD1. Germline V lookup: CDR1 MDHEN, CDR2 SYDVKM. V shed 6 bases and J 7 bases; nucleotides not matched to a gene: 6. The CDR3 covers 14 residues.

In this sample, this clone turned up a few times. The chain carries TRBV6-2 or TRBV6-3 and TRBJ1-5; 7 positions agree with TRBD1. Looked up from germline, CDR1 is MNHEY and CDR2 is SVGEGT. V was pared by 5 bases and J by 6 bases, with 13 bases of the junction left unmatched. The CDR3 is 16 residues long. The CDR3 sequence: CASSGRQGARSQPQHF. The CDR3 DNA follows: TGTGCCAGCAGTGGGCGACAGGGCGCGAGGAGTCAGCCCCAGCATTTT.

The genes are TRBV7-8 and TRBJ1-4, with D perhaps matching TRBD1 (5 bases). Germline CDR1 is SGHVS and CDR2 is FQNEAQ. V lost 8 bases and J 4 bases, leaving 17 bases between the germline ends. The CDR3 runs to 15 residues. The chain's CDR3 is CASSRGWTDNEKLFF. CDR3 in DNA: TGTGCCAGCTCAAGGGGATGGACGGATAATGAAAAACTGTTTTTT.

CDR3 DNA sequence: TGTGCCAGCAAGGCGGGGGTCTCAAATTATGGCTACACCTTC. Translated, it gives CASKAGVSNYGYTF. This chain uses TRBV6-5 with TRBJ1-2, with D perhaps matching TRBD1 (5 bases). The germline V gene encodes CDR1 MNHEY and CDR2 SVGAGI. V was cut by 7 bases and J by 5 bases, with 17 bases left in between. The CDR3 runs 14 residues.

The chain employs TRBV7-3 and TRBJ2-5; the match to TRBD2 covers 13 bases. The CDR3 has 16 amino acids. J was trimmed by 3 bases and V by 5 bases; bases with no gene match: 6. CDR1 SGHTA and CDR2 FQGTGA come from the germline V gene. This CDR3 reads CASSERTSGGKETQYF. DNA for the CDR3: TGTGCCAGCAGCGAACGGACTAGCGGGGGAAAAGAGACCCAGTACTTC.

The chain joins TRBV24-1 to TRBJ2-5; D possibly corresponds to TRBD1 (8 bases). The CDR3 length is 14 residues. V gave up 9 bases and J gave up 5 bases, with 18 bases separating them. Per the germline V gene, CDR1 is KGHDR and CDR2 is SFDVKD. The CDR3 DNA sequence: TGTGCCACCTACATAACAGGGGGGGTGGAGACCCAGTACTTC. Its translation is CATYITGGVETQYF.

The chain is built from TRBV28 and TRBJ1-1; perhaps TRBD1 as D (5 bases). V was trimmed by 5 bases and J by 2 bases, leaving 21 bases between them. In germline, CDR1 is MDHEN, CDR2 SYDVKM. The CDR3 contains 17 residues. CDR3 nucleotide sequence: TGTGCCAGCAGTCCCTACCGGGGGGGAGTCGGTAACACTGAAGCTTTCTTT. It is translated as CASSPYRGGVGNTEAFF.

The V gene is TRBV7-7, the J gene TRBJ2-5, with D uncertain. The CDR3 totals 15 residues. V dropped 5 bases and J dropped 5 bases, with 18 bases sitting between them. Germline CDR1 reads SSHAT; CDR2 reads FNYEAQ (reference sequence). In nucleotides, the CDR3 is TGTGCCAGCAGCCCTCCAGGAAGGCTTCCGGAGACCCAGTACTTC. Its protein product is CASSPPGRLPETQYF.

The chain is built from TRBV18 and TRBJ2-5, with TRBD2 matching over 8 bases. The CDR3 runs 15 residues. Germline V gene sequence: CDR1 KGHSH, CDR2 LQKENI. V lost 5 bases and J lost 7; bases outside the gene matches: 12. The CDR3 bases are TGTGCCAGCTCAGACGGGACTAGTGACCCCGGGACCCAGTACTTC. Protein sequence: CASSDGTSDPGTQYF.

V gene TRBV5-1 combines with J gene TRBJ1-2; 7 positions agree with TRBD1. Germline V gene data show CDR1 as SGHRS and CDR2 as YFSETQ. V was pared by 1 base and J by 4 bases, with 7 bases of the junction left unmatched. The CDR3 consists of 15 residues. The CDR3 DNA follows: TGCGCCAGCAGCTTGCTTGGACAGGTTACCTATGGCTACACCTTC. The encoded protein is CASSLLGQVTYGYTF.

The chain uses TRBV6-4 and TRBJ1-2; 8 positions match TRBD1. In germline, CDR1 is MRHNA, CDR2 SNTAGT. The length of the CDR3 is 14 residues. V shed 6 bases, J shed 2 bases, and the junction held 5 bases outside the gene matches. CDR3 loop: CASRPGQGNYGYTF. In nucleotides, the CDR3 is TGTGCCAGCAGGCCTGGACAGGGAAACTATGGCTACACCTTC.